The source of this T cell receptor (beta chain) is a study of Graves' ophthalmopathy and Graves' hyperthyroidism. The authors amplified TCR beta CDR3 regions, and they did so from RNA transcripts for repertoire sequencing. Following a first-round RT-PCR that used HTBI primers, a second-round multiplex PCR was carried out. TCRdb recomputed calls from the multiplex PCR reads with MiXCR, one row per CDR3 protein. The data hold hundreds of thousands of distinct CDR3 sequences, with 35% to 45% observed a single time. A volume of around 9.5 ml of fresh peripheral blood supplied the PBMCs. The CDR3 is 13 residues long. Trimming took off 0 bases at V and 2 bases at J, with 4 bases between the two ends. Germline V CDR1 and CDR2: SQVTM, ANQGSEA.

The clonotype originates from an adult man with Graves' ophthalmopathy. J is TRBJ2-2 and V is TRBV29-1, with D unclear. Material: peripheral blood. This chain's CDR3 is CSVEDSNTGELFF. The CDR3 bases are TGCAGCGTTGAAGATAGCAACACCGGGGAGCTGTTTTTT.